These T cell receptor beta chains were read from a single sample in a study of CD8+CD57+ T cells in acquired aplastic anemia. TCRdb independently ran MiXCR on the reads; one entry per CDR3 protein. The data show around 200,000 distinct CDR3 sequences, with roughly half seen just once and around 8.8% held by the top ten. The sample was sorted CD4+, CD8+, or CD8+CD57+ T cells (not recorded which) from PBMCs. The receptor source for this set is a human donor with aplastic anemia. Both conserved end residues are part of each CDR3. Each record gives: CDR3 protein, J gene, V gene.

CASRNQGNTGELFF,TRBJ2-2,TRBV2
CASSVEGRSNQPQHF,TRBJ1-5,TRBV2
CASSTTSGRNHPYEQYF,TRBJ2-7,TRBV25-1
CSAQRQDSSYEQYF,TRBJ2-7,TRBV20-1
CASSLWKPVGLVRYNEQFF,TRBJ2-1,TRBV5-4
CASSPGDGNEQFF,TRBJ2-1,TRBV7-3
CSVLEGGYTEAFF,TRBJ1-1,TRBV29-1
CASSYTRLAGASEQYF,TRBJ2-7,TRBV6-5
CASSLGGAAGEAFF,TRBJ1-1,TRBV5-1
CASSPGDSFTDTQYF,TRBJ2-3,TRBV11-2
CASSHSTGLAYEQYF,TRBJ2-7,TRBV14
CSARSASGSSEQFF,TRBJ2-1,TRBV20-1
CASLLLNTEAFF,TRBJ1-1,TRBV10-1
CASSLFGRGLSFGANVLTF,TRBJ2-6,TRBV5-4
CASSLRGAGYTF,TRBJ1-2,TRBV5-1
CAWSAVLAGGPLLYEQYF,TRBJ2-7,TRBV30
CASSLGGDRYNSPLHF,TRBJ1-6,TRBV11-2
CASSIGGTYNEQFF,TRBJ2-1,TRBV19
CASSQDWVPGNTIYF,TRBJ1-3,TRBV2
CASSNRTFHSGANVLTF,TRBJ2-6,TRBV19